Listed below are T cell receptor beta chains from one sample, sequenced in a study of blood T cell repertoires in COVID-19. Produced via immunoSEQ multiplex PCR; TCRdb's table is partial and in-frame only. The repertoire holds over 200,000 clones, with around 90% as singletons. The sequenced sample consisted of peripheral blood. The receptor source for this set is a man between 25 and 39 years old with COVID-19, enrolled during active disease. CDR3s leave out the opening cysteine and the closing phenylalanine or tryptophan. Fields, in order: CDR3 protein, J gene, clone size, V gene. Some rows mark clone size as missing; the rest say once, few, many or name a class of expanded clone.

ASSIPGRGGEKLF TRBJ1-4 . TRBV28
ASSRITGFYGYT TRBJ1-2 once TRBV5-8
ASSLRQGIGGYT TRBJ1-2 . TRBV28
ASSLSSSNQPQH TRBJ1-5 few TRBV7-2
ASTNGRGPGNTIY TRBJ1-3 . TRBV19
ASSSPGGGHGYT TRBJ1-2 . TRBV5-4
AISEGRGGNIQY TRBJ2-4 . TRBV10-3
ASSPTTSPNSPLH TRBJ1-6 . TRBV19
ASSSAGGLAVYEQY TRBJ2-7 . TRBV5-4
ASSLQGPEAF TRBJ1-1 once TRBV18
ASSLGLAGDGETQY TRBJ2-5 . TRBV13
SAEGTLGKNTEAF TRBJ1-1 . TRBV29-1
ASSLQGVGEQF TRBJ2-1 . TRBV19
ATSDLGLRGNEQF TRBJ2-1 . TRBV24-1
ASSHPTTGGRSPLH TRBJ1-6 . TRBV3-1/TRBV3-2
ASKRTGDTEAF TRBJ1-1 . TRBV6-5
ASSLRLPPQH TRBJ1-5 . TRBV28
ASSLQGNTEAF TRBJ1-1 . TRBV5-1
ASSLGQGHYEQY TRBJ2-7 . TRBV7-9
ASSTQGRQPQH TRBJ1-5 . TRBV7-2